This is a list of T cell receptor beta chains from one sample in a study of cytomegalovirus exposure and HLA in healthy donors. Repertoires were generated with immunoSEQ multiplex PCR, while TCRdb's copy carries only in-frame clones and drops some. The sample shows 250,000 to 350,000 clones, around 90% of them seen only once. Sequencing was carried out using PBMCs. These receptors were obtained from a man aged 25-45 years in good health and CMV-seronegative. Both conserved end residues are part of each CDR3. D genes are given only for firm matches. Expanded clones get a size class; other rows say once, few or many, or leave the size out.

j_call,v_call,d_call,clone_size,cdr3_aa,cdr3_nt
TRBJ2-5,TRBV28,TRBD1,.,CASSLADRGRVGRRQETQYF,TGTGCCAGCAGTTTGGCGGACAGGGGGCGCGTCGGTCGACGCCAAGAGACCCAGTACTTC
TRBJ2-3,TRBV29-1,TRBD1,.,CSARQGGQVGYGTDTQYF,TGCAGCGCTCGACAGGGTGGTCAAGTCGGGTATGGCACAGATACGCAGTATTTT
TRBJ1-6,TRBV7-2,TRBD1,.,CASSLDRADNSPLHF,TGTGCCAGCAGCCTCGACAGGGCGGATAATTCACCCCTCCACTTT
TRBJ1-2,TRBV6-1,.,few,CASSEANTPYGYTF,TGTGCCAGCAGTGAAGCAAACACCCCCTATGGCTACACCTTC
TRBJ2-2,TRBV27,TRBD2,.,CASSFGTSGGTGELFF,TGTGCCAGCAGTTTTGGGACTAGCGGGGGTACCGGGGAGCTGTTTTTT
TRBJ1-5,TRBV6-5,.,once,CASTFWAEQPQHF,TGTGCCAGCACCTTTTGGGCCGAGCAGCCCCAGCATTTT
TRBJ2-7,TRBV11-2,TRBD2,.,CASSLNGGAYEQYF,TGTGCCAGCAGCTTAAATGGGGGGGCCTACGAGCAGTACTTC
TRBJ1-1,TRBV7-9,.,.,CASLPVGGIGLNTEAFF,TGTGCCAGCCTCCCTGTGGGGGGAATAGGTTTGAACACTGAAGCTTTCTTT
TRBJ2-3,TRBV7-9,TRBD2,once,CASSSGTSGTDTQYF,TGTGCCAGCAGTTCCGGGACTAGCGGCACAGATACGCAGTATTTT
TRBJ1-5,TRBV19,TRBD1,.,CASSTPRGQGYQPQHF,TGTGCCAGTAGTACCCCAAGGGGACAGGGTTATCAGCCCCAGCATTTT
TRBJ1-5,TRBV19,.,few,CASINKGGGTQPQHF,TGTGCCAGTATCAACAAAGGCGGGGGTACACAGCCCCAGCATTTT
TRBJ2-1,TRBV4-1,TRBD2,once,CASSPSLSSGGPLSNNEQFF,TGCGCCAGCAGCCCTAGCTTGTCCAGCGGGGGGCCCTTATCAAACAATGAGCAGTTCTTC
TRBJ1-4,TRBV18,TRBD1,.,CASSPGTGNEKLFF,TGTGCCAGCTCACCCGGGACAGGGAATGAAAAACTGTTTTTT
TRBJ2-4,TRBV5-6,.,few,CASSPGRLAKNIQYF,TGTGCCAGCAGCCCTGGTCGACTAGCCAAAAACATTCAGTACTTC
TRBJ1-1,TRBV19,.,.,CASTRGGGDTEAFF,TGTGCCAGTACCCGGGGGGGAGGGGACACTGAAGCTTTCTTT
TRBJ2-7,TRBV19,TRBD1,.,CASSSRDRGGLYEQYF,TGTGCCAGTAGTTCCCGGGACAGGGGTGGTCTCTACGAGCAGTACTTC
TRBJ1-5,TRBV18,.,few,CASPTGSNQPQHF,TGTGCCAGCCCAACGGGGAGCAATCAGCCCCAGCATTTT
TRBJ2-6,TRBV5-1,.,.,CASSSEQGGVSGANVLTF,TGCGCCAGCAGCTCAGAACAGGGTGGAGTCTCTGGGGCCAACGTCCTGACTTTC
TRBJ2-3,TRBV5-6,.,.,CASSRNWQVPGTDTQYF,TGTGCCAGCAGCAGAAACTGGCAGGTTCCGGGCACAGATACGCAGTATTTT
TRBJ1-6,TRBV6-5,.,many,CASGRGGQTLSPLHF,TGTGCCAGCGGGAGGGGTGGTCAGACCCTTTCACCCCTCCACTTT
TRBJ2-6,TRBV4-1,.,.,CASSQRTAVSGANVLTF,TGCGCCAGCAGCCAAAGGACAGCCGTCTCTGGGGCCAACGTCCTGACTTTC
TRBJ2-5,TRBV19,TRBD1,.,CASSTTTGKGETQYF,TGTGCCAGTAGTACCACGACAGGGAAGGGGGAGACCCAGTACTTC
TRBJ1-1,TRBV6-5,.,.,CASSSARQRTEAFF,TGTGCCAGCAGTTCGGCAAGGCAGAGGACTGAAGCTTTCTTT
TRBJ1-2,TRBV4-3,.,.,CASSQFWTENNNYGYTF,TGCGCCAGCAGCCAATTCTGGACAGAGAATAACAACTATGGCTACACCTTC
TRBJ2-1,TRBV27,.,.,CASSHTGYNEQFF,TGTGCCAGCAGTCACACAGGGTACAATGAGCAGTTCTTC
TRBJ1-1,TRBV6-6,.,.,CASSYSSARENTEAFF,TGTGCCAGCAGTTACTCATCGGCCAGGGAGAACACTGAAGCTTTCTTT
TRBJ2-7,TRBV4-1,.,.,CASSQARGTYSYEQYF,TGCGCCAGCAGCCAAGCTAGAGGGACATACTCCTACGAGCAGTACTTC
TRBJ2-3,TRBV5-1,TRBD2,.,CASSLEAGGSTDTQYF,TGCGCCAGCAGCTTGGAAGCGGGGGGGAGCACAGATACGCAGTATTTT
TRBJ2-3,TRBV11-2,.,.,CASSWDSTTYLGQYF,TGTGCCAGCAGCTGGGACTCAACTACCTATCTGGGGCAGTATTTT
TRBJ1-3,TRBV5-4,.,.,CASSLAPVSGNTIYF,TGTGCCAGCAGCTTGGCCCCGGTATCAGGAAACACCATATATTTT
TRBJ2-1,TRBV5-1,TRBD2,.,CASSLSSGVFVEQFF,TGCGCCAGCAGCTTGTCCAGCGGGGTTTTCGTTGAGCAGTTCTTC
TRBJ1-3,TRBV18,.,.,CASSLRGETGNTIYF,TGTGCCAGCTCACTACGGGGTGAAACTGGAAACACCATATATTTT